This T cell receptor beta chain was captured in a study of blood T cell repertoires in COVID-19. At the level of the study: Italy, Spain and the United States were the sources of the convalescent and acute COVID-19 samples. From T cells, B-cell-depleted T cells, or PBMCs came the material, which was cDNA or gDNA.

Authors' processing steps: Nucleated cell counts were estimated from reference gene primer amplification. Data came from immunoSEQ multiplex PCR; TCRdb stores just in-frame clones and leaves some out. V, J and clone size reflect that table, while D and trimming were determined from the DNA. The sample holds 87,000 or so clones, just over 85% seen once. Germline loops: CDR1 SEHNR, CDR2 FQNEAQ (reference sequence). This CDR3 has 16 residues. V was pared by 5 bases and J by 2 bases, with 8 bases of the junction left unmatched. The sequence came from a woman of 80 years or more in a cohort sampled during active or convalescent COVID-19. V usage is TRBV7-9 and J usage is TRBJ2-3; the match to TRBD1 covers 9 bases. Sequencing input: peripheral blood. The chain's CDR3 is CASSPGTGSNTDTQYF. The CDR3 coding sequence is TGTGCCAGCAGCCCGGGGACAGGGTCGAACACAGATACGCAGTATTTT.